One and the same sample provided the 27 T cell receptor beta chains below, sequenced in a study of blood T cells in healthy people across ages (dated by TCRdb to the mid-2010s). Library method: 5' RACE. Instrument used: Illumina HiSeq 2500. A second PCR of about 7 to 12 cycles was performed with a sample-barcoded 5' primer and a J-beta primer mix. The public reads were reprocessed in TCRdb via fastp at Q25 and MiXCR, keeping in-frame beta chains. Every distinct CDR3 protein forms one entry, paired with its most common genes and DNA. The sample data list hundreds of thousands of distinct CDR3 sequences, and 22% of these were observed just once. The top ten clonotypes cover less than 25% of the sample. Sequenced material: blood. All receptors come from a man in his 70s in good health.

This clonotype has more than one count but fewer than ten. CDR3 protein: CASSLGGGQPNEKLFF. The CDR3 bases are TGTGCCAGCAGCTTAGGAGGGGGGCAGCCTAATGAAAAACTGTTTTTT. The chain is built from TRBV7-9 and TRBJ1-4, with a tentative D call TRBD1 (6 bases). The CDR3 length is 16 residues. Germline V gene lookup returns CDR1 SEHNR and CDR2 FQNEAQ (reference sequence). Trimming stripped 1 base from V and 3 bases from J, with 12 bases between. The variable domain in full, completed from reference TRBV7-9 and TRBJ1-4, reads DTGVSQNPRHKITKRGQNVTFRCDPISEHNRLYWYRQTLGQGPEFLTYFQNEAQLEKSRLLSDRFSAERPKGSFSTLEIQRTEQGDSAMYLCASSLGGGQPNEKLFFGSGTQLSVL.

This clonotype was seen a handful of times. The chain joins TRBV18 to TRBJ2-3; TRBD2 matches at 7 bases. CDR1 KGHSH and CDR2 LQKENI come from the germline V gene. This CDR3 region has 15 residues. Unmatched junction bases numbered 7, after V lost 3 bases and J lost 4 bases. The CDR3 sequence is CASSPSQGGPDTQYF. CDR3 nucleotides: TGTGCCAGCTCACCGTCCCAGGGAGGGCCAGATACGCAGTATTTT.

The rearrangement links TRBV11-2 to TRBJ2-5; D unclear. Germline V gene data show CDR1 as SGHAT and CDR2 as FQNNGV. The CDR3 totals 14 residues. Trimming left V 3 bases short and J 2 bases short, with 10 bases between. In DNA form, the CDR3 reads TGTGCCAGCAGCTTTTCATCATTACAAGAGACCCAGTACTTC. It codes for CASSFSSLQETQYF.

This clonotype was seen many times. This chain links TRBV24-1 with TRBJ2-3, with a tentative D call TRBD2 (5 bases). V gave up 5 bases and J gave up 4 bases, with 15 bases separating them. Looked up from germline, CDR1 is KGHDR and CDR2 is SFDVKD. This CDR3 is built from 15 residues. The CDR3 region has the DNA TGTGCCACCAGTGGCCTCAACTCACTAGCAGATACGCAGTATTTT. Amino acid sequence: CATSGLNSLADTQYF.

The rearrangement links TRBV5-1 to TRBJ2-3, with 7 bases identical to TRBD2. The V gene end was trimmed by 0 bases and the J gene end by 4 bases; junction bases not matched to a gene: 5. Germline loops: CDR1 SGHRS, CDR2 YFSETQ. This CDR3 has 15 residues. CDR3 DNA sequence: TGCGCCAGCAGCTTGGAGGGCGGGGGAGCAGATACGCAGTATTTT. It encodes CASSLEGGGADTQYF.

This rearrangement joins TRBV7-7 to TRBJ2-7; no reliable D call. Per germline, CDR1 SSHAT and CDR2 FNYEAQ (reference sequence). V lost 4 bases to trimming and J lost 2 bases, with 9 bases between them. The length of the CDR3 is 13 residues. CDR3 amino acids: CASSWAETYEQYF. The CDR3 coding sequence is TGTGCCAGCAGCTGGGCGGAAACCTACGAGCAGTACTTC.

The J gene is TRBJ2-1, the V gene TRBV5-4; D is uncertain. Germline V CDR1 and CDR2: SGHNT, YYREEE (reference sequence). CDR3 length equals 15 residues. V shed 0 bases and J shed 1 base, with 8 bases lying between them. The CDR3 bases are TGTGCCAGCAGCTTGGTCGACTTATCCTACAATGAGCAGTTCTTC. Residues: CASSLVDLSYNEQFF. The full variable domain, in which reference TRBV5-4 and TRBJ2-1 provide the parts outside the CDR3, is ETGVTQSPTHLIKTRGQQVTLRCSSQSGHNTVSWYQQALGQGPQFIFQYYREEENGRGNFPPRFSGLQFPNYSSELNVNALELDDSALYLCASSLVDLSYNEQFFGPGTRLTVL.

The table lists this clonotype with a few counts. The chain employs TRBV5-1 and TRBJ2-2; possibly TRBD1 or TRBD2 for D (6 bases each). CDR1 and CDR2 from the germline V gene are SGHRS and YFSETQ. The V gene lost 3 bases and the J gene lost 5 bases, with 20 bases spanning the gap. The CDR3 runs 17 residues. The CDR3 DNA follows: TGCGCCAGCAGCTGGGGGGCACGGTCGGATGAAACCGGGGAGCTGTTTTTT. Translated: CASSWGARSDETGELFF.

This clonotype was seen a few times. The CDR3, as DNA: TGCGCCAGCAGCTTGGACAGGGGGCATGAAAAACTGTTTTTT. It encodes CASSLDRGHEKLFF. The chain joins TRBV5-1 to TRBJ1-4; the match to TRBD1 covers 9 bases. The CDR3 runs 14 residues. In germline, CDR1 is SGHRS, CDR2 YFSETQ. The J segment lost 6 bases and the V segment lost 0 bases, leaving 0 bases of the junction unmatched.

In its sample, this clonotype was seen a few times. V usage is TRBV7-2 and J usage is TRBJ2-3, with D perhaps given as TRBD1 or TRBD2 (6 bases each). This CDR3 contains 14 residues. V shed 4 bases and J shed 6 bases, with 14 bases lying between them. Per germline, CDR1 SGHTA and CDR2 FQGNSA. CDR3 residues: CASSWGAGADTQYF. CDR3 DNA sequence: TGTGCCAGCAGCTGGGGGGCAGGGGCGGATACGCAGTATTTT.

This clonotype has at least ten counts. The chain recombines TRBV5-1 with TRBJ2-1; 7 bases map to TRBD2. The CDR3 is made up of 15 amino acids. V gave up 6 bases and J gave up 3 bases; unmatched junction bases: 9. Germline V gene lookup returns CDR1 SGHRS and CDR2 YFSETQ. The chain's CDR3 is CASIPGGGLYNEQFF. The CDR3, as DNA: TGCGCCAGCATCCCGGGAGGAGGGCTCTACAATGAGCAGTTCTTC.

This clonotype was counted a single time. The V call is TRBV20-1, the J call TRBJ2-3; D is undetermined. The CDR3 is 11 amino acids. In germline, CDR1 is DFQATT, CDR2 SNEGSKA (reference sequence). V gave up 6 bases and J gave up 5 bases, with 9 bases separating them. In DNA, the CDR3 is TGCAGTGCCCCTTGGGGAGATACGCAGTATTTT. Protein sequence: CSAPWGDTQYF.

This chain connects TRBV11-2 to TRBJ1-5; D may be TRBD1 (5 bases). Deletions cut 3 bases from V and 3 bases from J, with 9 bases between. The CDR3 contains 14 residues. The germline gives CDR1 SGHAT, CDR2 FQNNGV. The CDR3 is CASSLTDFNQPQHF. CDR3 in DNA: TGTGCCAGCAGCTTGACAGATTTCAATCAGCCCCAGCATTTT. Using reference TRBV11-2 and TRBJ1-5 for the parts outside the CDR3, the full variable domain is EAGVAQSPRYKIIEKRQSVAFWCNPISGHATLYWYQQILGQGPKLLIQFQNNGVVDDSQLPKDRFSAERLKGVDSTLKIQPAKLEDSAVYLCASSLTDFNQPQHFGDGTRLSIL.

The chain uses TRBV6-6 and TRBJ2-3, with 7 positions matching TRBD2. Germline V gene data show CDR1 as MNHNY and CDR2 as SVGAGI (reference sequence). J was trimmed by 2 bases and V by 10 bases; bases with no gene match: 9. CDR3 length: 14 residues. CDR3 nucleotides: TGTGCCATCCAACTAGCGCGAAACACAGATACGCAGTATTTT. Encoded protein: CAIQLARNTDTQYF.

In this sample, this clonotype turned up a few times. The V gene is TRBV4-2, the J gene TRBJ1-6; 7 nucleotides agree with TRBD1. This CDR3 spans 14 amino acids. V lost 4 bases, J lost 7 bases, and 4 bases stayed unmatched. CDR1 is LGHNA and CDR2 is YNFKEQ in the germline V gene. The CDR3 region has the DNA TGTGCCAGCAGCCGAGGACAGGCAAATTCACCCCTCCACTTT. Protein sequence: CASSRGQANSPLHF.

This clonotype was found a few times. V is TRBV20-1 and J is TRBJ1-4; no reliable D call. Germline CDR1 and CDR2: DFQATT and SNEGSKA (reference sequence). The CDR3 loop spans 13 amino acids. Trimming took 4 bases from V and 7 from J, leaving 13 bases between them. The DNA for the CDR3 is TGCAGTGCTATGAACCCCGTCGGTGAAAAACTGTTTTTT. It translates to CSAMNPVGEKLFF.

This clonotype was picked up a small number of times. The V call is TRBV12-3 or TRBV12-4, the J call TRBJ2-3, with a possible D match to TRBD1 (6 bases). The ends were cut back, 6 bases at V and 4 bases at J, with 11 bases in the middle. The CDR3 is made up of 13 amino acids. In DNA form, the CDR3 reads TGTGCCAGCAGCCCAGGGGTCCCAGATACGCAGTATTTT. Protein: CASSPGVPDTQYF.

This clonotype has just a few counts. This chain uses TRBV10-3 with TRBJ1-2; 8 positions agree with TRBD1. CDR1 is ENHRY, CDR2 SYGVKD, per germline. The J segment lost 8 bases and the V segment lost 6 bases, leaving 11 bases of the junction unmatched. The CDR3 covers 14 residues. The CDR3 loop is CAISYDRGGKGYTF. In nucleotides, the CDR3 is TGTGCCATCAGCTATGACAGGGGCGGAAAAGGCTACACCTTC.

V usage is TRBV9 and J usage is TRBJ1-1; no firm D call. The germline CDR1 and CDR2 sequences are SGDLS and YYNGEE. V gave up 4 bases and J gave up 1 base, with 11 bases separating them. CDR3 size: 14 residues. CDR3 sequence: CASSPRLGNTEAFF. CDR3 in DNA: TGTGCCAGCAGCCCCCGCCTCGGGAACACTGAAGCTTTCTTT.

This clonotype occurred a few times. The chain combines TRBV24-1 with TRBJ2-2; 10 bases align to TRBD2. The CDR3 runs to 16 residues. Trimming took 4 bases from V and 6 from J; bases not matched to a gene: 7. The germline V gene encodes CDR1 KGHDR and CDR2 SFDVKD. CDR3 region: CATSDPGLARAGELFF. CDR3 coding DNA: TGTGCCACCAGTGACCCGGGACTAGCGAGGGCCGGGGAGCTGTTTTTT.

The V call is TRBV4-2, the J call TRBJ2-3; a possible D gene is TRBD2 (5 bases). The CDR3 runs to 14 residues. Looked up from germline, CDR1 is LGHNA and CDR2 is YNFKEQ. V lost 2 bases to trimming and J lost 4 bases, with 10 bases between them. The CDR3 DNA follows: TGTGCCAGCAGCCAATTTACACTAGCAGATACGCAGTATTTT. Translation: CASSQFTLADTQYF.

In this sample, this clonotype turned up a few times. The rearrangement joins TRBV2 to TRBJ2-1; 10 positions agree with TRBD1. This CDR3 comprises 18 residues. Germline CDR1 reads SNHLY; CDR2 reads FYNNEI. Losses at the gene ends were 5 bases for V and 5 bases for J; bases not matched to a gene: 15. The CDR3 loop is CASSPTFIRTGGNNEQFF. The CDR3, as DNA: TGTGCCAGCAGTCCGACCTTTATTCGGACAGGGGGAAACAATGAGCAGTTCTTC.

This chain uses TRBV6-2 or TRBV6-3 with TRBJ1-5; D is perhaps TRBD1 (5 bases). Germline lookup yields CDR1 MNHEY and CDR2 SVGEGT. V shed 5 bases and J shed 1 base, with 12 bases lying between them. The CDR3 is 15 residues long. The DNA of the CDR3 is TGTGCCAGCAGTGGGGGTGGTGGAAGCAATCAGCCCCAGCATTTT. It codes for CASSGGGGSNQPQHF.

The rearrangement links TRBV5-1 to TRBJ1-2; D possibly corresponds to TRBD1 (5 bases). Germline CDR1 is SGHRS and CDR2 is YFSETQ. The length of the CDR3 is 14 residues. V dropped 0 bases and J dropped 7 bases, with 13 bases sitting between them. The chain's CDR3 is CASSLETGFPGYTF. CDR3 coding DNA: TGCGCCAGCAGCTTGGAAACAGGCTTCCCTGGCTACACCTTC. The whole variable domain, filled in from reference TRBV5-1 and TRBJ1-2, reads KAGVTQTPRYLIKTRGQQVTLSCSPISGHRSVSWYQQTPGQGLQFLFEYFSETQRNKGNFPGRFSGRQFSNSRSEMNVSTLELGDSALYLCASSLETGFPGYTFGSGTRLTVV.

The genes are TRBV2 and TRBJ2-3, with a weak D call TRBD2 (5 bases). Germline V gives CDR1 SNHLY, CDR2 FYNNEI. The V and J ends lost 6 bases and 1 base respectively, with 17 bases between them. The CDR3 spans 16 residues. The chain's CDR3 is CASSAGLGSGTDTQYF. The DNA of the CDR3 is TGTGCCAGCAGCGCGGGTCTGGGTAGCGGCACAGATACGCAGTATTTT.

CDR3 in DNA: TGTGCCAGCAGCCCAGCAGGGATAGGGCAAGAGACCCAGTACTTC. This codes for CASSPAGIGQETQYF. The chain recombines TRBV5-6 with TRBJ2-1; tentative D call: TRBD1 (5 bases). The J call may be mistaken, given a closer DNA end match to TRBJ2-5. Germline CDR1 reads SGHDT; CDR2 reads YYEEEE. This CDR3 region has 15 residues.

This clonotype was observed once. V gene TRBV5-1 combines with J gene TRBJ2-2, with 8 nucleotides matching TRBD2. The CDR3 loop spans 15 amino acids. Trimming took 1 base from V and 5 from J; bases not matched to a gene: 4. CDR1 and CDR2 (germline): SGHRS, YFSETQ. CDR3 in DNA: TGCGCCAGCAGCTTGATAGCGGGAAAGACCGGGGAGCTGTTTTTT. Protein sequence: CASSLIAGKTGELFF.